The 18 T cell receptor beta chains in this list originate from one sample, sequenced in a study of cytotoxic CD8 clonotypes in ibrutinib-treated CLL. TCRdb's copy holds only in-frame clones and misses some; the assay was immunoSEQ multiplex PCR. The sample has some 200,000 clones, 75% to 85% seen once. The source material was PBMCs, sampled after 12 months of ibrutinib treatment. The receptors come from a human donor with chronic lymphocytic leukemia.

Many counts were recorded for this clone. The V gene is TRBV19, the J gene TRBJ1-2; D may be TRBD1 (5 bases). V lost 3 bases, J lost 2 bases, and 10 bases lay in between. This CDR3 is built from 14 residues. The germline gives CDR1 LNHDA, CDR2 SQIVND (reference sequence). The CDR3 nucleotides read TGTGCCAGTAGTATGCTTTGGGGGAACTATGGCTACACCTTC. The encoded protein is CASSMLWGNYGYTF.

The sample holds one count of this clone. This chain links TRBV19 with TRBJ1-1, with a tentative D call TRBD1 (5 bases). Trimming cost V 5 bases and J 5 bases, with 21 bases left between them. The CDR3 is 16 amino acids. CDR1 LNHDA and CDR2 SQIVND come from the germline V gene (reference sequence). The CDR3 DNA reads as TGTGCCAGTAGTTTCCTGGATCTTCCCCGGGGGACTGAAGCTTTCTTT. Translated: CASSFLDLPRGTEAFF.

This CDR3 is CASTSPLQEDNEQFF. The DNA of the CDR3 is TGTGCCAGCACCTCTCCATTACAGGAAGACAATGAGCAGTTCTTC. The chain couples TRBV5-6 to TRBJ2-1, with D perhaps matching TRBD1 (5 bases). V was clipped by 6 bases and J by 5 bases, with 18 bases between them. The CDR3 spans 15 residues. Per germline, CDR1 SGHDT and CDR2 YYEEEE.

The chain has TRBV5-6 and TRBJ2-3; D uncertain. Germline-derived CDR1 and CDR2 are SGHDT and YYEEEE. V lost 4 bases, J lost 6 bases, and 9 bases lay in between. The CDR3 is 12 residues long. Here the CDR3 reads CASSANGDTQYF. CDR3 DNA: TGTGCCAGCAGCGCCAACGGGGATACGCAGTATTTT.

The CDR3 is CASSQDRGWYQPQHF. DNA of the CDR3: TGCGCCAGCAGCCAAGATAGGGGCTGGTATCAGCCCCAGCATTTT. The genes are TRBV4-1 and TRBJ1-5, with a tentative D call TRBD1 (5 bases). In germline, CDR1 is MGHRA, CDR2 YSYEKL. Trimming shortened V by 0 bases and J by 5 bases, and 11 bases separated the two germline ends. The CDR3 length is 15 residues.

The chain recombines TRBV2 with TRBJ1-2; D might be TRBD1 (5 bases). Trimming took 5 bases from V and 5 from J, leaving 12 bases between them. From germline, CDR1 is SNHLY and CDR2 FYNNEI. CDR3 length: 13 amino acids. As DNA, the CDR3 is TGTGCCAGCAGTTGGGACGAGTTTTATGGCTACACCTTC. Residues: CASSWDEFYGYTF.

This rearrangement joins TRBV10-1 to TRBJ2-7; 7 positions match TRBD1. Per germline, CDR1 WNHNN and CDR2 SYGVQD (reference sequence). J was trimmed by 4 bases and V by 6 bases; bases with no gene match: 9. The CDR3 length is 14 residues. The CDR3 DNA sequence: TGCGCCAGCAGAGCCGGGACAGTACCTTACGAGCAGTACTTC. Encoded protein: CASRAGTVPYEQYF.

The chain links TRBV15 to TRBJ2-7, with D perhaps matching TRBD1 (5 bases). This CDR3 contains 14 residues. The V and J ends lost 0 bases and 6 bases respectively, with 12 bases between them. Germline CDR1 and CDR2: LNHNV and YYDKDF (reference sequence). Written as DNA, the CDR3 is TGTGCCACCAGCAGAGACAGGGTTGCGGCCGAGCAGTACTTC. The encoded protein is CATSRDRVAAEQYF.

This sequence joins TRBV7-9 and TRBJ2-2; D uncertain. CDR1 is SEHNR and CDR2 is FQNEAQ in the germline V gene (reference sequence). The CDR3 covers 18 residues. V lost 1 base and J 4 bases, leaving 19 bases between the germline ends. CDR3 protein: CASSLVRHSILGTGELFF. CDR3 nucleotides: TGTGCCAGCAGCTTAGTCCGACACTCAATCCTTGGCACCGGGGAGCTGTTTTTT.

J is TRBJ2-3 and V is TRBV7-8, with 7 bases that match TRBD2. Per the germline V gene, CDR1 is SGHVS and CDR2 is FQNEAQ. The junction had 7 bases not matched to a gene; V was cut back by 3 bases and J by 4 bases. CDR3 size: 15 residues. The CDR3 DNA is TGTGCCAGCAGCTTCGGCGGGAGTAGGGCAGATACGCAGTATTTT. Encoded protein: CASSFGGSRADTQYF. Full variable domain (missing parts from reference TRBV7-8 and TRBJ2-3): GAGVSQSPRYKVAKRGQDVALRCDPISGHVSLFWYQQALGQGPEFLTYFQNEAQLDKSGLPSDRFFAERPEGSVSTLKIQRTQQEDSAVYLCASSFGGSRADTQYFGPGTRLTVL.

The chain carries TRBV10-1 and TRBJ1-1; D call uncertain. Looked up from germline, CDR1 is WNHNN and CDR2 is SYGVQD (reference sequence). Trimming shortened V by 6 bases and J by 5 bases, and 16 bases separated the two germline ends. The CDR3 extends over 14 amino acids. DNA for the CDR3: TGCGCCAGCAGCCGAACTGGCCCGGCAACTGAAGCTTTCTTT. Its protein product is CASSRTGPATEAFF.

The chain carries TRBV10-1 and TRBJ2-1; 10 bases fit TRBD1. Losses at the gene ends were 6 bases for V and 4 bases for J; bases not matched to a gene: 9. Germline lookup yields CDR1 WNHNN and CDR2 SYGVQD (reference sequence). The CDR3 runs 16 residues. This chain's CDR3 is CASSESGTGEYNEQFF. CDR3 DNA sequence: TGCGCCAGCAGCGAATCCGGGACAGGGGAATACAATGAGCAGTTCTTC.

Many counts were recorded for this clone. The chain joins TRBV9 to TRBJ1-3; D not resolved. CDR1 and CDR2 from the germline V gene are SGDLS and YYNGEE. V lost 0 bases to trimming and J lost 0 bases, with 10 bases between them. This CDR3 spans 16 amino acids. The CDR3 loop is CASSVAPGFSGNTIYF. The CDR3 DNA reads TGTGCCAGCAGCGTAGCTCCGGGCTTCTCTGGAAACACCATATATTTT.

The chain is built from TRBV6-1 and TRBJ2-4; 9 bases are shared with TRBD2. CDR3 length: 14 amino acids. The trim removed 4 bases at V and 5 bases at J, leaving 3 bases unmatched. The germline V gene has CDR1 MNHNS and CDR2 SASEGT. CDR3 region: CASSALAGQNIQYF. The CDR3 coding sequence is TGTGCCAGCAGTGCCCTAGCGGGACAAAACATTCAGTACTTC.

A single count supports this clone. CDR3: CASSLDRVTNTGELFF. The DNA of the CDR3 is TGCGCCAGCAGCTTGGACAGGGTGACGAACACCGGGGAGCTGTTTTTT. This chain connects TRBV5-1 to TRBJ2-2, with a possible D match to TRBD1 (6 bases). Germline values: CDR1 SGHRS, CDR2 YFSETQ. This CDR3 is 16 amino acids long. The germline V and J ends were trimmed by 0 bases and 0 bases, with 9 bases remaining between them.

The chain combines TRBV7-8 with TRBJ2-3; D is perhaps TRBD1 (6 bases). The germline V gene has CDR1 SGHVS and CDR2 FQNEAQ. This CDR3 is 15 amino acids long. V lost 5 bases and J 1 base, leaving 13 bases between the germline ends. CDR3 in amino acids: CASSPGQTGTDTQYF. In DNA, the CDR3 is TGTGCCAGCAGCCCAGGACAGACGGGCACAGATACGCAGTATTTT.

The chain recombines TRBV19 with TRBJ2-1, with 9 bases aligning to TRBD2. The germline CDR1 and CDR2 sequences are LNHDA and SQIVND (reference sequence). This CDR3 comprises 17 residues. V lost 6 bases to trimming and J lost 3 bases; unmatched junction nucleotides: 12. CDR3 sequence: CASRMGSGGANYNEQFF. CDR3 coding DNA: TGTGCCAGTAGGATGGGTAGCGGGGGCGCGAACTACAATGAGCAGTTCTTC.

V is TRBV27 and J is TRBJ2-5; 8 bases agree with TRBD1. The CDR3 is made up of 13 amino acids. With V trimmed by 9 bases and J by 5 bases, 8 bases remained unmatched. Germline lookup yields CDR1 MNHEY and CDR2 SMNVEV (reference sequence). The CDR3 sequence is CARTDRVVETQYF. The CDR3 DNA reads as TGTGCCAGGACGGACAGGGTAGTTGAGACCCAGTACTTC.